Reported below is one T cell receptor beta chain. Its specificity is unknown. This sample was included in a study of monozygotic twins with inflammatory bowel disease. Findings and limits, study-wide: IBD patients shared fewer clonotypes with other individuals than healthy twins, especially patients with disease activity signs. Using the inverse Simpson index, IBD patients had lower TCRbeta diversity than healthy co-twins.

Germline V lookup: CDR1 MDHEN, CDR2 SYDVKM. The CDR3 runs 16 residues. TCRdb reprocessed the 5' RACE reads, with one entry per CDR3 protein and no DNA. The table gives about 150,000 distinct CDR3 sequences; the top ten clones make up roughly 1.2% of it. This TCR came from a human donor with ulcerative colitis or Crohn's disease, or a healthy co-twin of an affected twin (not recorded which). The specimen sequenced was blood. This chain connects TRBV28 to TRBJ2-1; TCRdb calls TRBD1, which cannot be checked without DNA. CDR3 protein: CASSFHRGRTYNEQFF.